This T cell receptor (beta chain) derives from a study of spatial heterogeneity in lung cancer. As for the study in general: The study consistently detected more beta-chain than alpha-chain sequences. Each distinct TCR and UMI combination averaged more than ten appearances in raw reads.

TCR cDNA molecules each had a unique molecular identifier. TCRdb itself ran the 5' RACE reads through MiXCR, one entry per CDR3 protein. The sample shows roughly 60,000 distinct CDR3 sequences, approximately 8% of them seen only once. This clonotype was counted only a few times. This CDR3 spans 13 amino acids. The V end lost 8 bases, the J end lost 8 bases, and 13 bases lay between the germline ends. CDR1 and CDR2 (germline): SGHVS, FNYEAQ. This sample's time point: sample taken at primary tumor resection. Unsorted samples of tumor, nontumor lung or frozen PBMC had their whole RNA sequenced. V and J are TRBV7-6 and TRBJ1-6; D is unresolved. This clonotype originated in a female donor with early-stage non-small cell lung cancer. This specimen consisted of PBMCs, obtained at surgery. The CDR3 DNA follows: TGTGCCAGCGGCGGCTGGGGAGATTCACCCCTCCACTTT. It codes for CASGGWGDSPLHF.